This T cell receptor beta chain was obtained from a study of regulatory T cells in long-lasting Graves disease. Documented time point: newly diagnosed GD, antithyroid drugs for less than 3 months. The TCR library was made from RNA extracted from PBMCs. Arm-PCR of CDR3 regions and iRepertoire HTBI primers were the basis on which TCR beta libraries were built. TCRdb fed the multiplex PCR reads into MiXCR, producing one record per CDR3 protein. The sample lists hundreds of thousands of distinct CDR3 sequences; about 15% were seen once. Only a few counts were recorded for this clonotype. The CDR3 contains 16 residues. CDR1 and CDR2 from the germline V gene are MGHRA and YSYEKL. V shed 2 bases and J shed 3 bases, with 15 bases lying between them. The same data also contributed to another study, on T cells in Graves' hyperthyroidism and ophthalmopathy. That investigation notes: The model anticipated ophthalmopathy a median around 6 months pre-onset.

The TCR comes from a man in his late teens or twenties with Graves disease. Source: peripheral blood mononuclear cells (PBMCs), taken at new diagnosis, from a patient treated with antithyroid drugs. The gene calls are TRBV4-1 and TRBJ2-3, with D unclear. The CDR3 region is CASSQFSDRMTDTQYF. CDR3 nucleotide sequence: TGCGCCAGCAGCCAATTTTCGGACCGGATGACAGATACGCAGTATTTT.